The 3 T cell receptor beta chains reported below all come from one sample, sequenced in a study of blood T cells in healthy people across ages. Sample-barcoded 5' priming and a J-beta primer mix drove a second PCR of roughly 7 to 11 cycles. Using its own MiXCR run on the 5' RACE reads, TCRdb lists one record per CDR3 protein. The sample carries 650,000 to 800,000 distinct CDR3 sequences, around 42% recorded once. The source material was blood. Receptors originate from a man aged 55 to 70 in good health.

The CDR3 DNA reads TGTGCCAGCAGTAAGATCAACAGGGAAACCAAAAACATTCAGTACTTC. Its protein is CASSKINRETKNIQYF. The chain recombines TRBV5-6 with TRBJ2-4; D may be TRBD1 (6 bases). This CDR3 has 16 residues. Trimming cost V 5 bases and J 2 bases, with 17 bases left between them. CDR1 and CDR2 from the germline V gene are SGHDT and YYEEEE.

V usage is TRBV7-2 and J usage is TRBJ2-3, with 8 bases aligning to TRBD2. The germline CDR1 and CDR2 sequences are SGHTA and FQGNSA. Trimming took 6 bases from V and 4 from J; bases not matched to a gene: 9. The CDR3 consists of 15 residues. CDR3 in DNA: TGTGCCAGCAGATCATCGGGGGGGGGCCCAGATACGCAGTATTTT. Translating gives CASRSSGGGPDTQYF.

This clonotype was counted once. The V and J genes are TRBV7-2 and TRBJ2-3, with 9 bases that match TRBD2. Germline V lookup: CDR1 SGHTA, CDR2 FQGNSA. This CDR3 spans 15 amino acids. The V segment lost 6 bases and the J segment 1 base; nucleotides outside the gene matches: 5. CDR3 in DNA: TGTGCCAGCAGGCGGGGGGGCGGGGGCACAGATACGCAGTATTTT. Its translation is CASRRGGGGTDTQYF.